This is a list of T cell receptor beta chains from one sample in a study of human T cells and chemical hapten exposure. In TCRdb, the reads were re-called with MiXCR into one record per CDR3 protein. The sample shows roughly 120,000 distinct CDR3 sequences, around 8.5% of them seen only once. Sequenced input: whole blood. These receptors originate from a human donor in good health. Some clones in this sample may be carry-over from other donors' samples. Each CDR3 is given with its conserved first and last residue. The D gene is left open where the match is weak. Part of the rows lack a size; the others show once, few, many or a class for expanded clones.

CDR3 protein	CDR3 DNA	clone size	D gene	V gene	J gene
CASSPQGTSRTDTQYF	TGTGCCAGCAGTCCTCAAGGGACATCGCGCACAGATACGCAGTATTTT	.	.	TRBV12-3/TRBV12-4	TRBJ2-3
CASSRLEGETQYF	TGTGCCAGCAGCCGTTTGGAGGGGGAGACCCAGTACTTC	.	.	TRBV3-1	TRBJ2-5
CASSRRVGGGKDIQYF	TGTGCCAGCAGCCGGCGAGTTGGGGGTGGGAAGGACATTCAGTACTTC	few	.	TRBV14	TRBJ2-4
CASSLGAGLNSYNEQFF	TGCGCCAGCAGCTTGGGGGCAGGGTTAAACTCCTACAATGAGCAGTTCTTC	few	.	TRBV5-1	TRBJ2-1
CASSLLGSVPPDTQYF	TGTGCCAGTAGTCTCTTGGGCAGCGTCCCCCCAGATACGCAGTATTTT	.	.	TRBV19	TRBJ2-3
CASSQGGAGGYTF	TGTGCCAGCAGCCAAGGTGGAGCGGGAGGCTACACCTTC	few	.	TRBV13	TRBJ1-2
CASSLIGRPSSYEQYF	TGTGCCAGCAGTTTAATTGGTCGTCCGAGCTCCTACGAGCAGTACTTC	many	.	TRBV27	TRBJ2-7
CASSPTSSGANVLTF	TGTGCCAGCAGCCCGACTAGCTCTGGGGCCAACGTCCTGACTTTC	few	.	TRBV12-3/TRBV12-4	TRBJ2-6
CASSSTDYGYTF	TGTGCCAGCAGTAGTACAGACTATGGCTACACCTTC	many	.	TRBV12-3/TRBV12-4	TRBJ1-2
CASREQGANQPQHF	TGTGCCAGCAGAGAACAGGGTGCAAATCAGCCCCAGCATTTT	few	.	TRBV6-1	TRBJ1-5
CASSLLSGLAKNIQYF	TGTGCCAGCAGTCTTCTGAGCGGGCTAGCCAAAAACATTCAGTACTTC	.	.	TRBV3-1	TRBJ2-4
CASSITGLGYGYTF	TGTGCCAGCAGCATTACAGGGTTAGGCTATGGCTACACCTTC	few	.	TRBV5-5	TRBJ1-2